This T cell receptor beta chain was captured in a study of T cells after yellow fever vaccination. Findings and limits, study-wide: Among all clonotypes, a small share was observed in both CD4 and CD8 compartments. The presence of abundant clonotypes contaminating from the bulk population was possible in FACS-sorted repertoires.

In regard to this clonotype: Its antigen is not known.

Unmatched junction bases numbered 5, after V lost 5 bases and J lost 5 bases. CDR1 SGHTA and CDR2 FQGNSA come from the germline V gene. The CDR3 sequence is 15 residues long. 5'RACE template switching produced TCR cDNA carrying a universal primer site and UMIs. MiXCR, applied by TCRdb to the 5' RACE reads, yields one record per CDR3 protein. The repertoire holds under 600,000 distinct CDR3 sequences, less than 15% seen once, with about an eighth in the top ten. This sample comprised PBMCs, obtained on the day of the yellow fever booster vaccination. The chain is built from TRBV7-2 and TRBJ2-3, with 12 bases matching TRBD2. This clonotype was obtained from a man aged 25 to 40 who received the YFV17D yellow fever vaccine. The CDR3, as DNA: TGTGCCAGCAGCGTAGGACTAGCGGGGCGAGATACGCAGTATTTT. It is translated as CASSVGLAGRDTQYF.